Shown below are 14 T cell receptor beta chains from a single sample sequenced in a study of blood T cell repertoires in COVID-19 (dated by TCRdb to the early 2020s). Libraries were made using the immunoSEQ multiplex PCR assay. TCRdb retrieved this table from immuneACCESS and kept in-frame rearrangements only. Not all clones are present; in checked studies, unresolved V genes account for under half, and no reason is known for the remainder. The sample table holds under 200,000 clones, of which 87% were seen once. Of the sample, about 9.4% falls within the top ten clones. Sequencing was carried out using peripheral blood. The receptor source for this set is a woman in her 70s with COVID-19, enrolled during active disease.

This chain uses TRBV6-1 with TRBJ2-7; no clear D. The CDR3 runs to 15 residues. Germline-derived CDR1 and CDR2 are MNHNS and SASEGT. V was pared by 2 bases and J by 0 bases, with 11 bases between. For the CDR3, the DNA is TGTGCCAGCAGTGAAAGGAACAGTCCCTCCTACGAGCAGTACTTC. This codes for CASSERNSPSYEQYF.

The V gene is TRBV28, the J gene TRBJ2-7, with D possibly matching TRBD2 (5 bases). CDR3 size: 13 residues. Germline V gene data show CDR1 as MDHEN and CDR2 as SYDVKM. Trimming shortened V by 6 bases and J by 4 bases, and 13 bases separated the two germline ends. The CDR3 region is CASRPGGRYEQYF. The DNA of the CDR3 is TGTGCCAGCAGACCCGGCGGGCGTTACGAGCAGTACTTC.

This clone was seen just once. This rearrangement joins TRBV5-4 to TRBJ2-5, with TRBD1 matching over 8 bases. CDR3 length: 16 amino acids. Losses at the gene ends were 2 bases for V and 3 bases for J; bases not matched to a gene: 9. CDR1 is SGHNT and CDR2 is YYREEE in the germline V gene (reference sequence). The CDR3 loop is CASSFIPRQGKETQYF. The CDR3 DNA sequence: TGTGCCAGCAGCTTTATTCCTAGACAGGGGAAAGAGACCCAGTACTTC. Based on the CDR3 plus reference TRBV5-4 and TRBJ2-5, the full variable domain is ETGVTQSPTHLIKTRGQQVTLRCSSQSGHNTVSWYQQALGQGPQFIFQYYREEENGRGNFPPRFSGLQFPNYSSELNVNALELDDSALYLCASSFIPRQGKETQYFGPGTRLLVL.

The chain has TRBV6-5 and TRBJ2-3, with TRBD2 matching over 7 bases. The CDR3 is 16 residues long. Germline-derived CDR1 and CDR2 are MNHEY and SVGAGI. J lost 1 base, V lost 0 bases, and 4 bases had no gene match. The CDR3 coding sequence is TGTGCCAGCAGTTACTCGCCTAGCGGCCGCACAGATACGCAGTATTTT. Translated, it gives CASSYSPSGRTDTQYF.

The chain is built from TRBV6-5 and TRBJ1-5; TRBD1 is a possible D gene (6 bases). The CDR3 length is 13 residues. Germline-derived CDR1 and CDR2 are MNHEY and SVGAGI. The germline V and J ends were trimmed by 8 bases and 7 bases, with 15 bases remaining between them. The CDR3 nucleotides read TGTGCCAGCTCTTCACAGGGTAGGCAGCCCCAGCATTTT. It codes for CASSSQGRQPQHF.

The gene calls are TRBV29-1 and TRBJ1-2; TRBD1 agrees at 8 bases. Germline assignment: CDR1 SQVTM and CDR2 ANQGSEA. The length of the CDR3 is 15 residues. The junction had 12 bases not matched to a gene; V was cut back by 5 bases and J by 4 bases. CDR3 DNA sequence: TGCAGCGTTCCCCCGGACAGGGCCCGTGGCTATGGCTACACCTTC. This codes for CSVPPDRARGYGYTF.

The chain links TRBV9 to TRBJ2-2; 10 bases agree with TRBD1. The CDR3 has 15 residues. J lost 5 bases, V lost 2 bases, and 3 bases had no gene match. CDR1 and CDR2 (germline): SGDLS, YYNGEE. CDR3 DNA sequence: TGTGCCAGCAGCGTCGACAGGGGGCGTACCGGGGAGCTGTTTTTT. Protein product: CASSVDRGRTGELFF.

The chain combines TRBV6-5 with TRBJ2-1; 11 bases agree with TRBD2. Germline CDR1 MNHEY, CDR2 SVGAGI. This CDR3 contains 15 residues. Trimming cost V 5 bases and J 4 bases; bases outside gene matches: 4. The CDR3 reads CASSTSGGAYNEQFF. DNA for the CDR3: TGTGCCAGCAGTACTAGCGGGGGCGCGTACAATGAGCAGTTCTTC.

This clone was detected only once. V and J are TRBV10-3 and TRBJ1-6; the D gene is possibly TRBD1 (6 bases). The length of the CDR3 is 14 residues. V lost 3 bases, J lost 6 bases, and 9 bases lay in between. CDR1 ENHRY and CDR2 SYGVKD come from the germline V gene. The CDR3 loop reads CAISEQGSNSPLHF. For the CDR3, the DNA is TGTGCCATCAGTGAACAGGGATCTAATTCACCCCTCCACTTT.

J is TRBJ1-2 and V is TRBV28; 8 positions match TRBD1. V trimming: 8 bases; J trimming: 5 bases; junction bases outside the gene matches: 10. This CDR3 comprises 14 residues. Germline V gene lookup returns CDR1 MDHEN and CDR2 SYDVKM. Here the CDR3 DNA reads TGTGCCAGCCATACAGGGGGAGTAGTTTATGGCTACACCTTC. It yields the protein CASHTGGVVYGYTF.

This chain links TRBV28 with TRBJ1-5, with 8 nucleotides matching TRBD1. The V gene end was trimmed by 5 bases and the J gene end by 0 bases; junction bases not matched to a gene: 6. CDR1 and CDR2 from the germline V gene are MDHEN and SYDVKM. CDR3 length equals 16 residues. CDR3 sequence: CASSRWTGNSNQPQHF. The CDR3 region has the DNA TGTGCCAGCAGTCGGTGGACAGGGAATAGCAATCAGCCCCAGCATTTT.

The genes are TRBV7-9 and TRBJ2-3, with 7 nucleotides matching TRBD1. This CDR3 has 14 residues. The V gene end was trimmed by 5 bases and the J gene end by 3 bases; junction bases not matched to a gene: 5. Germline V gives CDR1 SEHNR, CDR2 FQNEAQ (reference sequence). The CDR3 DNA is TGTGCCAGCAGCCGGGACAGCCCGACAGATACGCAGTATTTT. It yields the protein CASSRDSPTDTQYF.

The chain carries TRBV2 and TRBJ1-1; TRBD1 agrees at 7 bases. Germline V gene lookup returns CDR1 SNHLY and CDR2 FYNNEI. Germline trimming cut 7 bases from V and 4 bases from J; bases unmatched to any gene: 9. CDR3 length: 14 amino acids. The CDR3 loop is CASNTGTAFTEAFF. Written as DNA, the CDR3 is TGTGCCAGCAATACCGGGACAGCTTTCACTGAAGCTTTCTTT.

The chain links TRBV5-6 to TRBJ1-3, with D tentatively TRBD1 (6 bases). The V and J ends lost 4 bases and 0 bases respectively, with 20 bases between them. CDR3 length: 18 amino acids. Germline loops: CDR1 SGHDT, CDR2 YYEEEE. The CDR3 DNA is TGTGCCAGCAGCCCCACCCCGACAGGAGCGAGCTCTGGAAACACCATATATTTT. It specifies CASSPTPTGASSGNTIYF.